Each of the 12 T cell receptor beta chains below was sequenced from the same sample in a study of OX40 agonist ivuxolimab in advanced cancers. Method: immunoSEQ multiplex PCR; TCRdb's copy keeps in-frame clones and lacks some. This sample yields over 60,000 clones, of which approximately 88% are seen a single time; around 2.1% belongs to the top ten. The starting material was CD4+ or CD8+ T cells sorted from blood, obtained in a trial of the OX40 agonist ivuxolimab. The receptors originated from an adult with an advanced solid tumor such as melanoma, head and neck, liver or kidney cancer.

CDR3 bases: TGTGCCAGCAGCCGGGGTATCCAAGAGACCCAGTACTTC. It specifies CASSRGIQETQYF. The chain links TRBV11-3 to TRBJ2-5; a possible D gene is TRBD2 (5 bases). V lost 5 bases and J lost 1, with 8 bases in between. Germline V gives CDR1 SGHNT, CDR2 YENEEA. CDR3 length: 13 amino acids. Looking up the rest from reference TRBV11-3 and TRBJ2-5 gives the full variable domain: EAGVVQSPRYKIIEKKQPVAFWCNPISGHNTLYWYLQNLGQGPELLIRYENEEAVDDSQLPKDRFSAERLKGVDSTLKIQPAELGDSAVYLCASSRGIQETQYFGPGTRLLVL.

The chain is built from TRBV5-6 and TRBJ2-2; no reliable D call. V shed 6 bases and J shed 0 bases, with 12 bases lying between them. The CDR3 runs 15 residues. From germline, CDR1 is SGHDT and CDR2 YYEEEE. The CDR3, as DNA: TGTGCCAGCACCCAAGTCTTCTCGAACACCGGGGAGCTGTTTTTT. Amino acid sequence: CASTQVFSNTGELFF.

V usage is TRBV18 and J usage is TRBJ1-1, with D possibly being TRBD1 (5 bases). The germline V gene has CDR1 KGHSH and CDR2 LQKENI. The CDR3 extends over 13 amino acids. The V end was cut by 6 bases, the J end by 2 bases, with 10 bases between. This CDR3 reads CASSGRANTEAFF. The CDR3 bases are TGTGCCAGCTCGGGCAGGGCTAACACTGAAGCTTTCTTT.

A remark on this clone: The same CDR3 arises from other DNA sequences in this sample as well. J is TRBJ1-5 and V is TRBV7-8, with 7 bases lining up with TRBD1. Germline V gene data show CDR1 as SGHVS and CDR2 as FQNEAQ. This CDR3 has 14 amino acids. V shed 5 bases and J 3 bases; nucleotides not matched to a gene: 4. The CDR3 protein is CASSPTGTNQPQHF. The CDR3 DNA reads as TGTGCCAGCAGCCCGACAGGGACCAATCAGCCCCAGCATTTT.

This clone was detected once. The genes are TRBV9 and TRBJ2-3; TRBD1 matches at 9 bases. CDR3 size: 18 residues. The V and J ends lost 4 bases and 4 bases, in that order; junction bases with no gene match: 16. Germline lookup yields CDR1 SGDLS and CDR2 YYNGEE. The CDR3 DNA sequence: TGTGCCAGCAGCCCCCGGGGGAGGGACAGGGCTTTTTCAGATACGCAGTATTTT. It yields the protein CASSPRGRDRAFSDTQYF.

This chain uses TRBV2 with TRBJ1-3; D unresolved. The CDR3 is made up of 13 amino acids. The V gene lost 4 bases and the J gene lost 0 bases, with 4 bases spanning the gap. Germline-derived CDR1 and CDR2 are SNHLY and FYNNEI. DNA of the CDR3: TGTGCCAGCAGTGCTGACTCTGGAAACACCATATATTTT. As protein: CASSADSGNTIYF.

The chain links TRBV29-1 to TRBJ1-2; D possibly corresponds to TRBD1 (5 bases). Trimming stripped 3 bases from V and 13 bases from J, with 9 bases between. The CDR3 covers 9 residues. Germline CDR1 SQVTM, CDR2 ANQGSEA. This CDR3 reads CSVDAGPTF. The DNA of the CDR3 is TGCAGCGTTGATGCGGGGCCCACCTTC. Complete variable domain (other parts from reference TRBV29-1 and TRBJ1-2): SAVISQKPSRDICQRGTSLTIQCQVDSQVTMMFWYRQQPGQSLTLIATANQGSEATYESGFVIDKFPISRPNLTFSTLTVSNMSPEDSSIYLCSVDAGPTFGSGTRLTVV.

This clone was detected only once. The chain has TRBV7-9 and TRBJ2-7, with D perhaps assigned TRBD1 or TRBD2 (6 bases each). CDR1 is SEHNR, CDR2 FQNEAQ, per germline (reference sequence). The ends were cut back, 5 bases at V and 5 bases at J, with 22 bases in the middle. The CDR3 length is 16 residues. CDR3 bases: TGTGCCAGCAGCACAGGGATCGGTGCTAGCGACGACGAGCAGTACTTC. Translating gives CASSTGIGASDDEQYF. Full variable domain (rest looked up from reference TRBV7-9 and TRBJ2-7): DTGVSQNPRHKITKRGQNVTFRCDPISEHNRLYWYRQTLGQGPEFLTYFQNEAQLEKSRLLSDRFSAERPKGSFSTLEIQRTEQGDSAMYLCASSTGIGASDDEQYFGPGTRLTVT.

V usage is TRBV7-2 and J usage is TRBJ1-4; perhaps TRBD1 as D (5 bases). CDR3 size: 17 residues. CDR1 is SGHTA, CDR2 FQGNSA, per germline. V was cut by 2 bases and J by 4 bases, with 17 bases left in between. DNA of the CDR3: TGTGCCAGCAGCTTAATAGGGGCAGCCGGTATTAATGAAAAACTGTTTTTT. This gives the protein CASSLIGAAGINEKLFF.

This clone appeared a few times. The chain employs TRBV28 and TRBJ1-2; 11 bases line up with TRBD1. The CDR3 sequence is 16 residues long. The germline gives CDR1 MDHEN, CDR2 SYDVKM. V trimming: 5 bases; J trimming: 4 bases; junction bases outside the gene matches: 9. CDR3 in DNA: TGTGCCAGCAGTGTCTCTAGGACAGGGGGCGGCTATGGCTACACCTTC. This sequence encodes CASSVSRTGGGYGYTF.

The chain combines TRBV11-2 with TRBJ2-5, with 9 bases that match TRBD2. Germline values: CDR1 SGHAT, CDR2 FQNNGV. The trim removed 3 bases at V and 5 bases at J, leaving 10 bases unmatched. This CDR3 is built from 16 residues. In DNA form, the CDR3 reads TGTGCCAGCAGCTTTCTATTGCGGGGGGGCCAGGAGACCCAGTACTTC. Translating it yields CASSFLLRGGQETQYF.

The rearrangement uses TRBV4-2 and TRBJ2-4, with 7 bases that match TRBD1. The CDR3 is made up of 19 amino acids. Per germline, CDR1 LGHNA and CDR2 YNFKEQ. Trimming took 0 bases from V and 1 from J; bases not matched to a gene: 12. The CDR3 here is CASSQEGGRGFGAKNIQYF. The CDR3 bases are TGTGCCAGCAGCCAAGAAGGGGGCAGGGGGTTCGGGGCCAAAAACATTCAGTACTTC.